One sample yielded the 28 T cell receptor beta chains listed below, sequenced in a study of OX40 agonist ivuxolimab in advanced cancers. Data came from immunoSEQ multiplex PCR; TCRdb stores just in-frame clones and leaves some out. The sample contains roughly 60,000 clones, 86% of which appear only once. Here the sequenced sample was CD4+ or CD8+ T cells sorted from blood, taken in a trial of the OX40 agonist ivuxolimab. These receptors all stem from an adult with an advanced solid tumor such as melanoma, head and neck, liver or kidney cancer.

This chain uses TRBV19 with TRBJ1-2; D ambiguous. Germline-derived CDR1 and CDR2 are LNHDA and SQIVND (reference sequence). The length of the CDR3 is 13 residues. V lost 0 bases and J lost 3, with 5 bases in between. The CDR3, as DNA: TGTGCCAGTAGTATAGATAGGGACTATGGCTACACCTTC. Amino acids: CASSIDRDYGYTF.

The chain carries TRBV11-2 and TRBJ2-5; 8 bases are a match to TRBD2. There are 15 residues in the CDR3. With V trimmed by 4 bases and J by 5 bases, 9 bases remained unmatched. From germline, CDR1 is SGHAT and CDR2 FQNNGV. CDR3 sequence: CASSSQPGGRETQYF. The CDR3 DNA reads TGTGCCAGCAGCTCCCAGCCGGGGGGGCGGGAGACCCAGTACTTC.

A few counts support this clone. This rearrangement joins TRBV20-1 to TRBJ1-1; D uncertain. The CDR3 covers 11 residues. V lost 3 bases to trimming and J lost 4 bases, with 6 bases between them. Germline CDR1 and CDR2: DFQATT and SNEGSKA (reference sequence). CDR3 sequence: CSARHGTEAFF. In nucleotides, the CDR3 is TGCAGTGCTAGGCACGGCACTGAAGCTTTCTTT.

CDR3 amino acids: CASSLGLAGMYQETQYF. For the CDR3, the DNA is TGTGCCAGCAGCTTGGGACTAGCGGGGATGTACCAAGAGACCCAGTACTTC. This chain connects TRBV7-2 to TRBJ2-5; 13 nucleotides match TRBD2. Germline lookup yields CDR1 SGHTA and CDR2 FQGNSA. This CDR3 has 17 amino acids. J lost 0 bases, V lost 3 bases, and 4 bases had no gene match.

Turning to this clone: The sample contains more than one DNA sequence encoding this CDR3. The chain couples TRBV5-1 to TRBJ2-5; D gene uncertain. The CDR3 extends over 12 amino acids. The V end was cut by 2 bases, the J end by 4 bases, with 6 bases between. Per the germline V gene, CDR1 is SGHRS and CDR2 is YFSETQ. In nucleotides, the CDR3 is TGCGCCAGCAGCTTCGGCCCAGAGACCCAGTACTTC. Protein sequence: CASSFGPETQYF.

The chain has TRBV30 and TRBJ2-1; D might be TRBD2 (5 bases). The V end was cut by 3 bases, the J end by 4 bases, with 13 bases between. The CDR3 spans 14 residues. CDR1 and CDR2 (germline): GTSNPN, SVGIG (reference sequence). The CDR3 protein is CAWSPRASYNEQFF. The CDR3 DNA sequence: TGTGCCTGGAGCCCGAGGGCCTCTTACAATGAGCAGTTCTTC. The full variable domain, in which reference TRBV30 and TRBJ2-1 provide the parts outside the CDR3, is SQTIHQWPATLVQPVGSPLSLECTVEGTSNPNLYWYRQAAGRGLQLLFYSVGIGQISSEVPQNLSASRPQDRQFILSSKKLLLSDSGFYLCAWSPRASYNEQFFGPGTRLTVL.

CDR3 protein: CASSYTGPATIETQYF. The CDR3 DNA follows: TGTGCCAGCAGCTATACGGGCCCGGCCACAATAGAGACCCAGTACTTC. V and J are TRBV6-6 and TRBJ2-5; no clear D. V lost 6 bases, J lost 4 bases, and 21 bases lay in between. CDR1 MNHNY and CDR2 SVGAGI come from the germline V gene (reference sequence). The CDR3 covers 16 residues.

J is TRBJ2-1 and V is TRBV6-1; tentatively, D is TRBD1 (6 bases). This CDR3 comprises 15 residues. CDR1 is MNHNS and CDR2 is SASEGT in the germline V gene. Trimming took off 4 bases at V and 2 bases at J, with 12 bases between the two ends. CDR3 nucleotides: TGTGCCAGCAGTGTGACTCAGGGGCCCTACAATGAGCAGTTCTTC. Amino acid sequence: CASSVTQGPYNEQFF.

The chain employs TRBV10-2 and TRBJ2-1; D gene unclear. The ends were cut back, 7 bases at V and 9 bases at J, with 16 bases in the middle. The CDR3 loop spans 13 amino acids. Germline CDR1 WSHSY, CDR2 SAAADI. CDR3 loop: CASIEMRVGEQFF. The CDR3 DNA is TGCGCCAGCATAGAGATGCGAGTAGGTGAGCAGTTCTTC.

The rearrangement joins TRBV6-1 to TRBJ2-5; the D gene is possibly TRBD2 (5 bases). CDR1 is MNHNS and CDR2 is SASEGT in the germline V gene. This CDR3 has 14 amino acids. Deletions cut 6 bases from V and 1 base from J, with 12 bases between. The CDR3 protein is CASSLSAGQETQYF. The DNA for the CDR3 is TGTGCCAGCAGCCTTTCTGCGGGCCAAGAGACCCAGTACTTC.

This chain uses TRBV28 with TRBJ1-5, with D possibly being TRBD1 (6 bases). V shed 6 bases and J shed 0 bases, with 15 bases lying between them. Germline V lookup: CDR1 MDHEN, CDR2 SYDVKM. There are 16 residues in the CDR3. CDR3 protein: CASSLGGADSNQPQHF. The CDR3 region has the DNA TGTGCCAGCAGCCTGGGGGGGGCAGATAGCAATCAGCCCCAGCATTTT.

The chain is built from TRBV10-2 and TRBJ1-5; D not resolved. The CDR3 is made up of 13 amino acids. Germline values: CDR1 WSHSY, CDR2 SAAADI. V was clipped by 6 bases and J by 0 bases, with 6 bases between them. CDR3 in DNA: TGCGCCAGCAGGGAAAATAGCAATCAGCCCCAGCATTTT. It yields the protein CASRENSNQPQHF.

The chain employs TRBV7-8 and TRBJ1-3, with D hard to call. With 0 bases removed from V and 4 bases from J, the gap between germline ends came to 4 bases. Per the germline V gene, CDR1 is SGHVS and CDR2 is FQNEAQ. CDR3 length: 13 amino acids. The CDR3 bases are TGTGCCAGCAGCTTAGCCGGGGGAAACACCATATATTTT. Protein: CASSLAGGNTIYF.

This clone has only one observation. V is TRBV4-1 and J is TRBJ1-6; D not resolved. The ends were cut back, 3 bases at V and 7 bases at J, with 13 bases in the middle. The CDR3 is 15 residues long. CDR1 is MGHRA, CDR2 YSYEKL, per germline. The CDR3 protein is CASSHPMESNSPLHF. The CDR3 DNA is TGCGCCAGCAGCCACCCCATGGAGAGCAATTCACCCCTCCACTTT.

This chain's CDR3 is CASSYGQMSSYNEQFF. DNA for the CDR3: TGTGCCAGCAGTTATGGGCAGATGAGCTCCTACAATGAGCAGTTCTTC. This chain links TRBV6-6 with TRBJ2-1, with D unresolved. Trimming removed 3 bases from V and 0 bases from J, with 12 bases in between. The length of the CDR3 is 16 residues. The germline CDR1 and CDR2 sequences are MNHNY and SVGAGI (reference sequence).

In DNA, the CDR3 is TGTGCCAGCAGTGAATTCGAGGGACAGGGTTATAATTCACCCCTCCACTTT. This encodes CASSEFEGQGYNSPLHF. This sequence joins TRBV2 and TRBJ1-6, with 9 bases identical to TRBD1. There are 17 residues in the CDR3. Germline values: CDR1 SNHLY, CDR2 FYNNEI. Losses at the gene ends were 2 bases for V and 4 bases for J; bases not matched to a gene: 6.

The V call is TRBV5-4, the J call TRBJ1-1; TRBD1 matches at 8 bases. Trimming removed 2 bases from V and 2 bases from J; junction bases left unmatched: 2. The CDR3 covers 14 residues. Germline CDR1 is SGHNT and CDR2 is YYREEE (reference sequence). The CDR3 nucleotides read TGTGCCAGCAGCTTAACAGGGGGAAACACTGAAGCTTTCTTT. It encodes CASSLTGGNTEAFF. Full variable domain (outside the CDR3, taken from reference TRBV5-4 and TRBJ1-1): ETGVTQSPTHLIKTRGQQVTLRCSSQSGHNTVSWYQQALGQGPQFIFQYYREEENGRGNFPPRFSGLQFPNYSSELNVNALELDDSALYLCASSLTGGNTEAFFGQGTRLTVV.

This chain joins TRBV5-4 and TRBJ2-2; 8 bases are a match to TRBD1. Germline-derived CDR1 and CDR2 are SGHNT and YYREEE (reference sequence). Trimming removed 2 bases from V and 4 bases from J; junction bases left unmatched: 4. This CDR3 is 15 amino acids long. The CDR3: CASSLTGGLTGELFF. CDR3 nucleotide sequence: TGTGCCAGCAGCTTAACAGGGGGTCTCACCGGGGAGCTGTTTTTT.

V and J are TRBV14 and TRBJ2-7; 7 positions match TRBD1. V was pared by 2 bases and J by 0 bases, with 4 bases of the junction left unmatched. The CDR3 sequence is 15 residues long. Germline CDR1 is SGHDN and CDR2 is FVKESK. The CDR3 DNA reads TGTGCCAGCAGCCAAATGGGGGACAGCTCCTACGAGCAGTACTTC. This sequence encodes CASSQMGDSSYEQYF.

V gene TRBV9 combines with J gene TRBJ2-5; 11 bases are shared with TRBD2. This CDR3 is 15 amino acids long. The junction had 9 bases not matched to a gene; V was cut back by 6 bases and J by 5 bases. Per the germline V gene, CDR1 is SGDLS and CDR2 is YYNGEE. CDR3 amino acids: CASTRGLAVVETQYF. The CDR3 bases are TGTGCCAGCACCCGGGGACTAGCGGTGGTGGAGACCCAGTACTTC.

The genes are TRBV4-1 and TRBJ1-6; maybe TRBD1 (5 bases). CDR1 and CDR2 from the germline V gene are MGHRA and YSYEKL. There are 17 residues in the CDR3. V shed 1 base and J shed 7 bases, with 17 bases lying between them. The CDR3 here is CASSQVVTEALNSPLHF. DNA of the CDR3: TGCGCCAGCAGCCAAGTGGTGACAGAGGCCTTGAATTCACCCCTCCACTTT.

The genes are TRBV9 and TRBJ1-1; D gene uncertain. Per the germline V gene, CDR1 is SGDLS and CDR2 is YYNGEE. V lost 0 bases, J lost 8 bases, and 8 bases lay in between. This CDR3 region has 12 residues. For the CDR3, the DNA is TGTGCCAGCAGCGTAGGGGGTCCCGAAGCTTTCTTT. Translation: CASSVGGPEAFF.

The chain has TRBV28 and TRBJ2-3; TRBD2 agrees at 14 bases. Germline-derived CDR1 and CDR2 are MDHEN and SYDVKM. Trimming removed 8 bases from V and 4 bases from J; junction bases left unmatched: 11. The CDR3 consists of 17 residues. CDR3 protein: CASGTTGLAGGSDTQYF. CDR3 sequence (DNA): TGTGCCAGCGGAACGACCGGACTAGCGGGAGGTTCAGATACGCAGTATTTT.

The chain has TRBV4-1 and TRBJ2-5; TRBD1 or TRBD2 may be the D gene (5 bases each). CDR1 is MGHRA, CDR2 YSYEKL, per germline. The CDR3 loop spans 13 amino acids. V dropped 3 bases and J dropped 5 bases, with 10 bases sitting between them. DNA of the CDR3: TGCGCCAGCAGCCAGGGGGTTGCGGAGACCCAGTACTTC. This sequence encodes CASSQGVAETQYF.

This chain links TRBV5-1 with TRBJ2-7; 12 bases map to TRBD2. Trimming cost V 4 bases and J 9 bases; bases outside gene matches: 11. The CDR3 has 15 amino acids. Germline assignment: CDR1 SGHRS and CDR2 YFSETQ. CDR3 sequence: CASSTGASGRVMQYF. CDR3 nucleotides: TGCGCCAGCAGCACGGGGGCTAGCGGGAGGGTGATGCAGTACTTC. The full variable domain, rest sourced from reference TRBV5-1 and TRBJ2-7, is KAGVTQTPRYLIKTRGQQVTLSCSPISGHRSVSWYQQTPGQGLQFLFEYFSETQRNKGNFPGRFSGRQFSNSRSEMNVSTLELGDSALYLCASSTGASGRVMQYFGPGTRLTVT.

The chain has TRBV9 and TRBJ1-4; possibly TRBD1 for D (5 bases). The CDR3 runs 15 residues. CDR1 SGDLS and CDR2 YYNGEE come from the germline V gene. V lost 0 bases and J 0 bases, leaving 6 bases between the germline ends. CDR3 protein: CASSVGGATNEKLFF. CDR3 coding DNA: TGTGCCAGCAGCGTAGGAGGGGCAACTAATGAAAAACTGTTTTTT.

The V gene is TRBV5-1, the J gene TRBJ2-1; tentatively, D is TRBD1 (6 bases). V shed 0 bases and J shed 12 bases, with 25 bases lying between them. Germline CDR1 SGHRS, CDR2 YFSETQ. CDR3 length equals 17 residues. In DNA form, the CDR3 reads TGCGCCAGCAGCTTGGCTGACAGGCAGGCCCCGTGGAATCGGCAGTTCTTC. This codes for CASSLADRQAPWNRQFF.

CDR3 DNA sequence: TGTGCCAGCAGCTTAGGGGAAGGATTTGCTTTCTTT. It yields the protein CASSLGEGFAFF. The chain has TRBV7-9 and TRBJ1-1, with no clear D. V was pared by 1 base and J by 11 bases, with 11 bases between. The CDR3 extends over 12 amino acids. Germline CDR1 and CDR2: SEHNR and FQNEAQ (reference sequence).